This T cell receptor beta chain was found in a study of CD8 T cells in Susac syndrome. Study outcomes and limitations: The TCR sequencing and HLA analysis in the study involved a relatively small number of individuals, as the study acknowledged.

A quantity of about 0.5 to 1 ug RNA underwent reverse transcription using random hexamers. A multiplex approach, immunoSEQ multiplex PCR, amplified TCR beta CDR3 across 54 Vbeta and 13 Jbeta. TCRdb reprocessed the immunoSEQ multiplex PCR reads with MiXCR, giving one entry per CDR3 protein. Of about 300,000 distinct CDR3 sequences listed, 85% were seen once; the top ten hold roughly 0.21%. The patients serving as multiple sclerosis controls were treatment-naive. They had stable or active relapsing-remitting disease and fulfilled revised McDonald criteria. With respect to this clonotype: Its antigen is not identified.

Sequenced sample: CD8+ T cells from PBMCs. The sequence derives from a human donor with multiple sclerosis.

The CDR3 DNA reads TGTGCCAGCAGCCAAATACGGGACTATACCTACGAGCAGTACTTC. Translating it yields CASSQIRDYTYEQYF. This chain joins TRBV7-9 and TRBJ2-7; 7 positions match TRBD2. V was clipped by 5 bases and J by 2 bases; unmatched bases: 9. CDR3 length equals 15 residues. Per the germline V gene, CDR1 is SEHNR and CDR2 is FQNEAQ (reference sequence).